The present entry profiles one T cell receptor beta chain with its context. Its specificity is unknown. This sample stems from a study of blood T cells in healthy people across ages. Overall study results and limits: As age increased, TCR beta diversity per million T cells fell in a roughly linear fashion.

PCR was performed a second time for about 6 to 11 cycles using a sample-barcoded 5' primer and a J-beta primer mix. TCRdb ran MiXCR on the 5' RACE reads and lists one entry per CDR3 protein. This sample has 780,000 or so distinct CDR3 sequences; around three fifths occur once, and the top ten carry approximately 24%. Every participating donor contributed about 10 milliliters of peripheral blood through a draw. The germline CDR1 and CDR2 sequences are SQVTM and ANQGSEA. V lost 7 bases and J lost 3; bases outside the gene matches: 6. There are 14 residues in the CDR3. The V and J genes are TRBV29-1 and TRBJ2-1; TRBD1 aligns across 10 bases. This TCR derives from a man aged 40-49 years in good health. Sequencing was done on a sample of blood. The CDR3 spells CSAMGDRGYNEQFF. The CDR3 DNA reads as TGCAGCGCTATGGGGGACAGGGGCTACAATGAGCAGTTCTTC.